This record concerns one TCR beta chain sequence. Reverse transcription of extracted RNA yielded cDNA, which provided the sequencing template. Generated by immunoSEQ multiplex PCR, the TCRdb table keeps only in-frame clones and is missing some. Among 130,000 to 150,000 clones, 40% to 50% were seen once, and the ten largest hold over 5.5%. The V and J ends lost 1 base and 7 bases respectively, with 15 bases between them. Germline V lookup: CDR1 SGHNT, CDR2 YYREEE (reference sequence). This CDR3 comprises 15 residues. This specimen belongs to a study of CD8+ T cells in alopecia areata. What was sequenced was CD4+ T cells sorted from blood. The chain carries TRBV5-4 and TRBJ2-1, with D hard to call. The source of this sequence is a human donor with alopecia areata. The CDR3 DNA sequence: TGTGCCAGCAGCTTGCCCGGAGTGCTTCGGAATGAGCAGTTCTTC. Translated: CASSLPGVLRNEQFF. Using reference TRBV5-4 and TRBJ2-1 for the parts outside the CDR3, the full variable domain is ETGVTQSPTHLIKTRGQQVTLRCSSQSGHNTVSWYQQALGQGPQFIFQYYREEENGRGNFPPRFSGLQFPNYSSELNVNALELDDSALYLCASSLPGVLRNEQFFGPGTRLTVL.